The TCR beta chain described here comes from a study of OX40 agonist ivuxolimab in advanced cancers. The germline V and J ends were trimmed by 4 bases and 9 bases, with 10 bases remaining between them. CDR3 size: 11 residues. Germline V gene data show CDR1 as SGHNT and CDR2 as YYREEE (reference sequence). Sequenced by immunoSEQ multiplex PCR; TCRdb stores in-frame clones only, minus some. The table lists tens of thousands of clones, approximately 90% of them singletons, with more than 20% in the top ten. The input for sequencing was CD4+ or CD8+ T cells sorted from blood, taken in a trial of the OX40 agonist ivuxolimab. The TCR comes from an adult with an advanced solid tumor such as melanoma, head and neck, liver or kidney cancer. The chain joins TRBV5-4 to TRBJ2-5; D is unclear. CDR3 sequence reads: CASSDDGAQYF. CDR3 sequence (DNA): TGTGCCAGCAGCGATGATGGGGCCCAGTACTTC.